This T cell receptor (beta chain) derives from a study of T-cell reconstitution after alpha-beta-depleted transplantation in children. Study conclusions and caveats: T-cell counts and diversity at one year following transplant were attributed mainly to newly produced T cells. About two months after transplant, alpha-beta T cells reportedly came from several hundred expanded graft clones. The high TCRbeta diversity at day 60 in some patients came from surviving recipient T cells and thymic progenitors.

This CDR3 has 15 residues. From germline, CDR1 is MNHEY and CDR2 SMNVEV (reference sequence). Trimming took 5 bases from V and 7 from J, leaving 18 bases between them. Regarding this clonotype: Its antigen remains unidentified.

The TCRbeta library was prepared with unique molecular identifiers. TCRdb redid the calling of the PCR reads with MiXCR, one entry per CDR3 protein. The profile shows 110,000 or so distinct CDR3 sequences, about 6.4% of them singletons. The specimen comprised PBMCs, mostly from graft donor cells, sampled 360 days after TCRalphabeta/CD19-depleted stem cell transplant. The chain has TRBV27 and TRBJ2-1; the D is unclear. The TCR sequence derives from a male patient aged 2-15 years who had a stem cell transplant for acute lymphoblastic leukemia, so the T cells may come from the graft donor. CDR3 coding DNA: TGTGCCAGCAGTCTACGAATAATGGGGTTGAATGAGCAGTTCTTC. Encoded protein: CASSLRIMGLNEQFF.